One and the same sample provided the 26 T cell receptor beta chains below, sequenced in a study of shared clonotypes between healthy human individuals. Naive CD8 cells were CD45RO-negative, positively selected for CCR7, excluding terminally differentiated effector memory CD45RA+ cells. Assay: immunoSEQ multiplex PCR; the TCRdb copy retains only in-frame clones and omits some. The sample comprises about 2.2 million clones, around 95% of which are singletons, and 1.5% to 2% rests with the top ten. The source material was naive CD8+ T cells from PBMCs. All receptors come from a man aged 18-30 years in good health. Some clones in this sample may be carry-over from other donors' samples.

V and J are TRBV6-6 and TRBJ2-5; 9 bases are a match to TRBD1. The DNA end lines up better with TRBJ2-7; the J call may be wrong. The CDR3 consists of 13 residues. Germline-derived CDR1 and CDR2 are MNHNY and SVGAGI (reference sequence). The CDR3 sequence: CATRDRVDYEQYF. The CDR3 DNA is TGTGCCACCCGGGACAGGGTTGACTACGAGCAGTACTTC.

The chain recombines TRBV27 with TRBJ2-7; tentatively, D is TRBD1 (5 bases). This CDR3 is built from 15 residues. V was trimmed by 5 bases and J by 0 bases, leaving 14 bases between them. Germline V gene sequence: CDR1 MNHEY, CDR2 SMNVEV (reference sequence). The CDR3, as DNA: TGTGCCAGCAGTACCCCGCAGGGCCTCTCCTACGAGCAGTACTTC. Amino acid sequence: CASSTPQGLSYEQYF.

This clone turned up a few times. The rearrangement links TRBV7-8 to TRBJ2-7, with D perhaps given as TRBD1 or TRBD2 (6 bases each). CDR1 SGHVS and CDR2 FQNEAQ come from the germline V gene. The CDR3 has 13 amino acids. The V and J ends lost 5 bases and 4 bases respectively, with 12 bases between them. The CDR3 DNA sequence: TGTGCCAGCAGCCAGCAGGGGAGGTACGAGCAGTACTTC. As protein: CASSQQGRYEQYF. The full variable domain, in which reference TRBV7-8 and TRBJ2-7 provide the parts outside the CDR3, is GAGVSQSPRYKVAKRGQDVALRCDPISGHVSLFWYQQALGQGPEFLTYFQNEAQLDKSGLPSDRFFAERPEGSVSTLKIQRTQQEDSAVYLCASSQQGRYEQYFGPGTRLTVT.

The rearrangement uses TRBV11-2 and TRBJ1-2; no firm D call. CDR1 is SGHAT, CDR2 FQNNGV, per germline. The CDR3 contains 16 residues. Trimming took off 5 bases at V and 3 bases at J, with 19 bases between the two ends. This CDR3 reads CASSPAAANVDYGYTF. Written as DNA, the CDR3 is TGTGCCAGCAGCCCCGCCGCCGCGAACGTCGACTATGGCTACACCTTC.

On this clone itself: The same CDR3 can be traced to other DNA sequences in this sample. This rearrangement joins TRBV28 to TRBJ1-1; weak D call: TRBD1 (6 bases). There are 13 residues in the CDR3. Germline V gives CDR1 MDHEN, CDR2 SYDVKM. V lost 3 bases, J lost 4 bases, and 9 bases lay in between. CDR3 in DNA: TGTGCCAGCAGTTTGGGGGCAGGCACTGAAGCTTTCTTT. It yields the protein CASSLGAGTEAFF.

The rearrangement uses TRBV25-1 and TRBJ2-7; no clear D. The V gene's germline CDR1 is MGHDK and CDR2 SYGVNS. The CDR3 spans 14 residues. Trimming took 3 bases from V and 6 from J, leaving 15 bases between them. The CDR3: CASSDPDGTFEQYF. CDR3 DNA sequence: TGTGCCAGCAGTGACCCGGACGGTACTTTCGAGCAGTACTTC.

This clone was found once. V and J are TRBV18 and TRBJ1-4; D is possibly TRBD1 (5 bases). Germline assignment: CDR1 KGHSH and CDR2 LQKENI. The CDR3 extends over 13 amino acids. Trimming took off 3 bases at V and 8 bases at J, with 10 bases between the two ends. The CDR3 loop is CASSPETAEKLFF. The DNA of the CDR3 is TGTGCCAGCTCACCCGAGACAGCCGAAAAACTGTTTTTT.

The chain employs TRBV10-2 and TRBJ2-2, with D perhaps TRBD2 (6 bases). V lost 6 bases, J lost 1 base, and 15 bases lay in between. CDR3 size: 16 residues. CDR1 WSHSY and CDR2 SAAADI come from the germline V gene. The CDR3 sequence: CASSLAGGLNTGELFF. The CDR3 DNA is TGCGCCAGCAGCCTAGCCGGGGGTTTGAACACCGGGGAGCTGTTTTTT.

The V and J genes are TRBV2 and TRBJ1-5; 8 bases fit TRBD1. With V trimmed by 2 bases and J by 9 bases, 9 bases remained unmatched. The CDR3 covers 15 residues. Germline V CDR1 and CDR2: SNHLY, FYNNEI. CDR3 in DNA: TGTGCCAGCAGTGAAATACAGGGGGGAGGATGGCCCCAGCATTTT. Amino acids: CASSEIQGGGWPQHF.

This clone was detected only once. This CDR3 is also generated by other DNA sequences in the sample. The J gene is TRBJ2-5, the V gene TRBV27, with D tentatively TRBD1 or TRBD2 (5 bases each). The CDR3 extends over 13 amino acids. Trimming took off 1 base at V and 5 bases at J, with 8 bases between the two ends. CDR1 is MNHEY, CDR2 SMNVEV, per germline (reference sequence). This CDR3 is CASSLYGGETQYF. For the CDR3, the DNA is TGTGCCAGCAGTTTATATGGGGGTGAGACCCAGTACTTC.

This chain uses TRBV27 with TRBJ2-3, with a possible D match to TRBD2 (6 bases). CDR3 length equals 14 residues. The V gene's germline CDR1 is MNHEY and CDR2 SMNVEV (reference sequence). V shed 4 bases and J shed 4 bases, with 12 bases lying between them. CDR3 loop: CASSSLADPDTQYF. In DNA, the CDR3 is TGTGCCAGCAGTTCTTTAGCGGATCCAGATACGCAGTATTTT.

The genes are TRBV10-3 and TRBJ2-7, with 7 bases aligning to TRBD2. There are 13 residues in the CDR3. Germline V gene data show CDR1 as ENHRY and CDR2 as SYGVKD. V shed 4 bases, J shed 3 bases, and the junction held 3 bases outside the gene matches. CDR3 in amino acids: CAISVSSGYEQYF. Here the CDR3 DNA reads TGTGCCATCAGTGTCTCTAGCGGCTACGAGCAGTACTTC.

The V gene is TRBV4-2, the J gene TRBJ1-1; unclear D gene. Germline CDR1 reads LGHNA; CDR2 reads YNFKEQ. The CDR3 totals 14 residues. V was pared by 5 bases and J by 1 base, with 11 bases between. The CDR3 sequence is CASSIGPENTEAFF. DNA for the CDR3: TGTGCCAGCAGCATAGGTCCCGAGAACACTGAAGCTTTCTTT.

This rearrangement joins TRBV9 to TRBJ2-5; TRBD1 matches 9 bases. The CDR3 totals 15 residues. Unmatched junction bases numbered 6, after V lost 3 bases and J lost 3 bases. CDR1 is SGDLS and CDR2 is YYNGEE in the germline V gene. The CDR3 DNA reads TGTGCCAGCAGCGCCCCTGGGGACAGGGAAGAGACCCAGTACTTC. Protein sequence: CASSAPGDREETQYF.

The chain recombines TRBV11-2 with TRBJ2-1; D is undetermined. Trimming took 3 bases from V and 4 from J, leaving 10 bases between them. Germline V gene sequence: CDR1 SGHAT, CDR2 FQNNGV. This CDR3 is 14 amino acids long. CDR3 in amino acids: CASSLGARYNEQFF. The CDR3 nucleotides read TGTGCCAGCAGCTTGGGCGCACGGTACAATGAGCAGTTCTTC.

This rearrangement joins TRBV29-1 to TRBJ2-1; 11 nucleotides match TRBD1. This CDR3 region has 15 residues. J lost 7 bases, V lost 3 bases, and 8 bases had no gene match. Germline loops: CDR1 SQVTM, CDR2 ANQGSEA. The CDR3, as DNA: TGCAGCGTTGACCAGGGACAGGGGGGGCGAAATGAGCAGTTCTTC. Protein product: CSVDQGQGGRNEQFF.

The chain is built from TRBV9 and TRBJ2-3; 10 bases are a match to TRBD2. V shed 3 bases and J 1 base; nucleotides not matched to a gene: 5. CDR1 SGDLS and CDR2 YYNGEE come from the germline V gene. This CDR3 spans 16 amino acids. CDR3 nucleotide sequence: TGTGCCAGCAGCGATCTTGGGACTAGCGGCACAGATACGCAGTATTTT. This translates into CASSDLGTSGTDTQYF.

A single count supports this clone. The CDR3 region is CASSPGRSSYNEQFF. Written as DNA, the CDR3 is TGCGCCAGCAGTCCCGGACGGAGCTCCTACAATGAGCAGTTCTTC. This rearrangement joins TRBV5-1 to TRBJ2-1; unclear D gene. This CDR3 contains 15 residues. In germline, CDR1 is SGHRS, CDR2 YFSETQ. The germline V and J ends were trimmed by 5 bases and 0 bases, with 12 bases remaining between them.

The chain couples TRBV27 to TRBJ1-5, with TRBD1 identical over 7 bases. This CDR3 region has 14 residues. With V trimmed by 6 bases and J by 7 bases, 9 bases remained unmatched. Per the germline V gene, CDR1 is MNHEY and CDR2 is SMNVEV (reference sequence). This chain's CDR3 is CASSTIGTDQPQHF. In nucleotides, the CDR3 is TGTGCCAGCAGCACCATTGGGACAGACCAGCCCCAGCATTTT.

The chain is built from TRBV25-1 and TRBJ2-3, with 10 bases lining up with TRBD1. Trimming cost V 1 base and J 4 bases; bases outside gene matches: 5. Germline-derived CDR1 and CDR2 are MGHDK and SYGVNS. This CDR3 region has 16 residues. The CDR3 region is CASSELVGQGADTQYF. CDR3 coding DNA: TGTGCCAGCAGTGAATTAGTAGGACAGGGGGCAGATACGCAGTATTTT. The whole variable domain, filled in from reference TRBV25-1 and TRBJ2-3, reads EADIYQTPRYLVIGTGKKITLECSQTMGHDKMYWYQQDPGMELHLIHYSYGVNSTEKGDLSSESTVSRIRTEHFPLTLESARPSHTSQYLCASSELVGQGADTQYFGPGTRLTVL.

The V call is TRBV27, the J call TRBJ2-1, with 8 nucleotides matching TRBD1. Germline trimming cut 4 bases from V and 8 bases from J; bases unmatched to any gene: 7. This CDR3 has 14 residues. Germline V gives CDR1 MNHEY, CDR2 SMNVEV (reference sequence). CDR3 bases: TGTGCCAGCAGTTCCGGGACAGGTATGGATGAGCAGTTCTTC. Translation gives CASSSGTGMDEQFF.

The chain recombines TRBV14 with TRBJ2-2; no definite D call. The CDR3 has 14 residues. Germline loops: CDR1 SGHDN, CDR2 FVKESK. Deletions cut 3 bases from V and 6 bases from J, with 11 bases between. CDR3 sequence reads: CASSQDDYAGELFF. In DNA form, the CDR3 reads TGTGCCAGCAGCCAGGACGATTATGCCGGGGAGCTGTTTTTT.

The CDR3 reads CASSTQRASYSGANVLTF. Here the CDR3 DNA reads TGTGCCAGCAGCACTCAGCGTGCTTCCTACTCTGGGGCCAACGTCCTGACTTTC. This sequence joins TRBV2 and TRBJ2-6, with unresolved D. V gave up 6 bases and J gave up 0 bases, with 18 bases separating them. The CDR3 spans 18 residues. Per germline, CDR1 SNHLY and CDR2 FYNNEI.

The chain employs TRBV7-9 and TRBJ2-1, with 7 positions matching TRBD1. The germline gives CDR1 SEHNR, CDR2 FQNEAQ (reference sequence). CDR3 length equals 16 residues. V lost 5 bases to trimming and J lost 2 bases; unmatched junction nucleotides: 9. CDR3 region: CASSGPRQGPYNEQFF. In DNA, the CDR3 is TGTGCCAGCAGCGGCCCAAGACAGGGTCCCTACAATGAGCAGTTCTTC.

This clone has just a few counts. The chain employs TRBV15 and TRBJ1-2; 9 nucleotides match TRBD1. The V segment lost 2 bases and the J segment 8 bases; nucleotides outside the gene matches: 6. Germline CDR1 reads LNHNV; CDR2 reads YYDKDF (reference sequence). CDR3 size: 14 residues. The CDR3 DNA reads TGTGCCACCAGCAGACCAAGGACAGGGGAAGGCTACACCTTC. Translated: CATSRPRTGEGYTF.

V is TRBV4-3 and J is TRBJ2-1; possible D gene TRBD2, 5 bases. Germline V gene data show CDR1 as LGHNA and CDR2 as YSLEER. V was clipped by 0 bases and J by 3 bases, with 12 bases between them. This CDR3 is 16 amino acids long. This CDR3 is CASSQDRAAGYNEQFF. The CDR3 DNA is TGCGCCAGCAGCCAAGATCGGGCGGCGGGCTACAATGAGCAGTTCTTC.